These 20 T cell receptor beta chains share one sample of origin, sequenced in a study of blood T cells in healthy people across ages. A J-beta primer mix and a sample-barcoded 5' primer were used in a second PCR of roughly 6 to 11 cycles. Each CDR3 protein is one row after TCRdb ran MiXCR on the 5' RACE reads. The table lists 550,000 to 600,000 distinct CDR3 sequences, approximately 27% of them singletons. The sample consisted of blood. All receptors derive from a woman between 70 and 85 years old in good health.

The chain links TRBV20-1 to TRBJ1-4; D is unresolved. The CDR3 consists of 15 residues. Trimming took 3 bases from V and 0 from J, leaving 11 bases between them. Germline values: CDR1 DFQATT, CDR2 SNEGSKA (reference sequence). CDR3 bases: TGCAGTGCTAGCCCTCCGGCAGCAACTAATGAAAAACTGTTTTTT. Protein product: CSASPPAATNEKLFF.

This clonotype has only a few counts. The V gene is TRBV12-3 or TRBV12-4, the J gene TRBJ1-3; D remains ambiguous. There are 12 residues in the CDR3. The germline V and J ends were trimmed by 7 bases and 2 bases, with 6 bases remaining between them. The CDR3 region is CASTKAGNTIYF. In nucleotides, the CDR3 is TGTGCCAGCACGAAGGCTGGAAACACCATATATTTT.

The J gene is TRBJ2-5, the V gene TRBV4-3; the D call may be TRBD1 or TRBD2 (6 bases each). The J call may not be correct, given that the DNA end is closer to TRBJ2-1. Looked up from germline, CDR1 is LGHNA and CDR2 is YSLEER. This CDR3 comprises 14 residues. The CDR3 coding sequence is TGCGCCAGCTCCAACACGGGGGCACCCAATGAGCAGTTCTTC. Protein product: CASSNTGAPNEQFF.

The rearrangement uses TRBV4-3 and TRBJ1-4; 7 bases align to TRBD1. The germline V gene encodes CDR1 LGHNA and CDR2 YSLEER. J was trimmed by 6 bases and V by 0 bases; bases with no gene match: 10. CDR3 length equals 17 residues. The CDR3 loop is CASSQESRGTVDEKLFF. The CDR3 bases are TGCGCCAGCAGCCAAGAGTCGAGGGGGACAGTGGATGAAAAACTGTTTTTT.

This clonotype was found a few times. The chain carries TRBV3-1 and TRBJ1-2; TRBD1 aligns across 12 bases. CDR3 length: 18 residues. Germline trimming cut 2 bases from V and 5 bases from J; bases unmatched to any gene: 12. Per the germline V gene, CDR1 is LGHDT and CDR2 is YNNKEL (reference sequence). The CDR3 region is CASSQRRDRGRTGYGYTF. The CDR3 nucleotides are TGTGCCAGCAGCCAAAGAAGGGACAGGGGGCGTACAGGGTATGGCTACACCTTC.

Only a few counts were recorded for this clonotype. The chain combines TRBV4-1 with TRBJ1-5; maybe TRBD1 (5 bases). V gave up 5 bases and J gave up 3 bases, with 17 bases separating them. Germline values: CDR1 MGHRA, CDR2 YSYEKL. This CDR3 has 16 amino acids. The CDR3 reads CASSDRWGMNNQPQHF. The CDR3 DNA sequence: TGCGCCAGCAGCGACCGCTGGGGGATGAACAATCAGCCCCAGCATTTT.

This sequence joins TRBV20-1 and TRBJ2-4; 8 nucleotides align to TRBD1. The CDR3 is 14 amino acids. Germline-derived CDR1 and CDR2 are DFQATT and SNEGSKA (reference sequence). Trimming at V came to 4 bases and at J to 7 bases, leaving 9 bases not matched to a gene. The CDR3 bases are TGCAGTGCTATCAGAGCAGGGGGCAGGAACATTCAGTACTTC. Protein product: CSAIRAGGRNIQYF.

This clonotype was found a few times. The chain links TRBV9 to TRBJ1-5, with D possibly matching TRBD1 (5 bases). The CDR3 length is 14 residues. V was cut by 0 bases and J by 7 bases, with 11 bases left in between. The germline CDR1 and CDR2 sequences are SGDLS and YYNGEE. CDR3 residues: CASSVAGVEQPQHF. CDR3 coding DNA: TGTGCCAGCAGCGTAGCGGGGGTAGAGCAGCCCCAGCATTTT.

This clonotype was observed a few times. V and J are TRBV29-1 and TRBJ1-1; D gene uncertain. Germline CDR1 and CDR2: SQVTM and ANQGSEA. CDR3 length: 12 residues. V was pared by 7 bases and J by 4 bases, with 13 bases between. The DNA of the CDR3 is TGCAGCGCCATCCGGGGTGGCACTGAAGCTTTCTTT. It is translated as CSAIRGGTEAFF.

The table lists this clonotype with a few counts. The V and J genes are TRBV18 and TRBJ2-5, with no clear D. The J call may be faulty, since TRBJ2-1 better matches the DNA end. CDR1 is KGHSH, CDR2 LQKENI, per germline. The CDR3 sequence is 13 residues long. The CDR3 sequence: CASSPSAANEQFF. The CDR3 bases are TGTGCCAGCTCACCTTCGGCCGCGAATGAGCAGTTCTTC.

This clonotype has a handful of counts. The rearrangement links TRBV29-1 to TRBJ2-7; D not certain. CDR1 and CDR2 (germline): SQVTM, ANQGSEA. V was cut by 4 bases and J by 4 bases, with 14 bases left in between. The length of the CDR3 is 13 residues. In DNA form, the CDR3 reads TGCAGCGTTGGGGAACCATCAGATTACGAGCAGTACTTC. It encodes CSVGEPSDYEQYF.

The genes are TRBV11-3 and TRBJ1-1; 12 bases agree with TRBD1. Per germline, CDR1 SGHNT and CDR2 YENEEA. V gave up 5 bases and J gave up 0 bases; unmatched junction bases: 4. This CDR3 contains 16 residues. In nucleotides, the CDR3 is TGTGCCAGCAGCCTCGGGACAGGGGGCCTGAACACTGAAGCTTTCTTT. Amino acid sequence: CASSLGTGGLNTEAFF. Using reference TRBV11-3 and TRBJ1-1 for the parts outside the CDR3, the full variable domain is EAGVVQSPRYKIIEKKQPVAFWCNPISGHNTLYWYLQNLGQGPELLIRYENEEAVDDSQLPKDRFSAERLKGVDSTLKIQPAELGDSAVYLCASSLGTGGLNTEAFFGQGTRLTVV.

In DNA form, the CDR3 reads TGTGCCAGCAAGGATGGCGGGGATGGTCTTGGCTACACCTTC. Protein: CASKDGGDGLGYTF. This chain connects TRBV6-5 to TRBJ1-2; no reliable D call. The CDR3 covers 14 residues. V lost 7 bases to trimming and J lost 7 bases, with 19 bases between them. CDR1 is MNHEY, CDR2 SVGAGI, per germline.

This clonotype was counted a few times. V and J are TRBV4-1 and TRBJ1-1, with a weak D call TRBD1 (6 bases). This CDR3 contains 15 residues. V was clipped by 2 bases and J by 7 bases, with 17 bases between them. Germline lookup yields CDR1 MGHRA and CDR2 YSYEKL. CDR3 sequence: CASSQKGGGGHEAFF. CDR3 DNA sequence: TGCGCCAGCAGCCAAAAAGGAGGGGGGGGACATGAAGCTTTCTTT.

The V and J genes are TRBV12-3 or TRBV12-4 and TRBJ1-1; weak D call: TRBD1 (6 bases). Trimming stripped 5 bases from V and 0 bases from J, with 10 bases between. This CDR3 has 14 residues. CDR3 DNA sequence: TGTGCCAGCAGTGTACAGGGTATGAACACTGAAGCTTTCTTT. Its protein is CASSVQGMNTEAFF.

The chain joins TRBV29-1 to TRBJ1-4; D is possibly TRBD1 (6 bases). This CDR3 is built from 13 residues. CDR1 SQVTM and CDR2 ANQGSEA come from the germline V gene. The V gene lost 5 bases and the J gene lost 0 bases, with 7 bases spanning the gap. This chain's CDR3 is CSVRTATNEKLFF. CDR3 sequence (DNA): TGCAGCGTTCGGACAGCAACTAATGAAAAACTGTTTTTT.

The chain has TRBV4-3 and TRBJ2-7; 11 bases are shared with TRBD1. Germline-derived CDR1 and CDR2 are LGHNA and YSLEER. The ends lost 4 bases at V and 4 bases at J; junction bases unmatched: 6. This CDR3 comprises 15 residues. The CDR3 sequence is CASSLLDRGQYEQYF. Here the CDR3 DNA reads TGCGCCAGCAGCCTACTGGACAGGGGGCAGTACGAGCAGTACTTC.

The chain recombines TRBV27 with TRBJ2-3; no reliable D call. Trimming stripped 2 bases from V and 1 base from J, with 10 bases between. This CDR3 comprises 15 residues. From germline, CDR1 is MNHEY and CDR2 SMNVEV (reference sequence). CDR3 coding DNA: TGTGCCAGCAGTTTACTAGGGATCCGCACAGATACGCAGTATTTT. As protein: CASSLLGIRTDTQYF.

This chain links TRBV7-2 with TRBJ1-2; 7 bases are shared with TRBD1. V shed 5 bases, J shed 14 bases, and the junction held 23 bases outside the gene matches. CDR3 length: 16 amino acids. Looked up from germline, CDR1 is SGHTA and CDR2 is FQGNSA. In nucleotides, the CDR3 is TGTGCCAGCAGCCCAACCCAGGGGGGGATTAGTATTAGGAAGACCTTC. The encoded protein is CASSPTQGGISIRKTF.

This clonotype showed up many times. The chain uses TRBV6-5 and TRBJ2-3, with D unresolved. V was pared by 6 bases and J by 1 base, with 20 bases between. CDR1 is MNHEY, CDR2 SVGAGI, per germline. The CDR3 has 17 amino acids. The CDR3 bases are TGTGCCAGCAGACCAACAATCAGGCCAAGGGGCACAGATACGCAGTATTTT. Translated: CASRPTIRPRGTDTQYF.